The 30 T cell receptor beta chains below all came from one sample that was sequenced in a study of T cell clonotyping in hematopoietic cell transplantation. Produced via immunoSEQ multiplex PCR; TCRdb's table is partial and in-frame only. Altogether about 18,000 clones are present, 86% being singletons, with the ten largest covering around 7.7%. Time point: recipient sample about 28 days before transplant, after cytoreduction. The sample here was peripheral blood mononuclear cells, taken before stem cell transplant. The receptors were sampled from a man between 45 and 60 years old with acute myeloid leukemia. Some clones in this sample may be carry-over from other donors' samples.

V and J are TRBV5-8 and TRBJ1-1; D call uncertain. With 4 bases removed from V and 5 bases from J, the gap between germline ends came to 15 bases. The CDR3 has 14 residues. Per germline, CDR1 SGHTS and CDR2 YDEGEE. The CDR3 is CASSRVGLETEAFF. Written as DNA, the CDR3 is TGTGCCAGCAGCCGTGTGGGATTGGAAACTGAAGCTTTCTTT.

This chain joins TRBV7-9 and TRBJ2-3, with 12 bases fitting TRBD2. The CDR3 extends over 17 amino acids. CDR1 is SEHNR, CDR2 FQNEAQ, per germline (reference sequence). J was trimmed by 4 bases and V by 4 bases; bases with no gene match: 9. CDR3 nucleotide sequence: TGTGCCAGCAGCTCCCTACTGACTAGCGGGGGTTCAGATACGCAGTATTTT. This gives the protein CASSSLLTSGGSDTQYF. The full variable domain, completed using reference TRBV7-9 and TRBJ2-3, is DTGVSQNPRHKITKRGQNVTFRCDPISEHNRLYWYRQTLGQGPEFLTYFQNEAQLEKSRLLSDRFSAERPKGSFSTLEIQRTEQGDSAMYLCASSSLLTSGGSDTQYFGPGTRLTVL.

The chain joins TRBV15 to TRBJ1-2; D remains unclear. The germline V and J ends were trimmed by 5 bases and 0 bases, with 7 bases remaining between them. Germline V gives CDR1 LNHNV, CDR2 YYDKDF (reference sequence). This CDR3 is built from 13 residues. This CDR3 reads CATSPGSNYGYTF. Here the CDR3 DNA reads TGTGCCACCAGCCCGGGATCTAACTATGGCTACACCTTC.

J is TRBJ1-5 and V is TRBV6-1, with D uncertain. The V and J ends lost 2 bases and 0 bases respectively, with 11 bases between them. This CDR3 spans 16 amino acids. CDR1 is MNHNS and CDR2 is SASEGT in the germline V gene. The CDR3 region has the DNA TGTGCCAGCAGTGAATTCGGACTGAATAGCAATCAGCCCCAGCATTTT. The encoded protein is CASSEFGLNSNQPQHF.

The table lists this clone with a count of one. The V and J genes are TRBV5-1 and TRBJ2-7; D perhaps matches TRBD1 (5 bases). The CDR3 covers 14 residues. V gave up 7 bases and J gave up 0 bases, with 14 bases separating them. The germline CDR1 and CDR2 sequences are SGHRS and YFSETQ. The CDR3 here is CASAPDIPSYEQYF. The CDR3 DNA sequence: TGCGCCAGCGCCCCGGACATCCCCTCCTACGAGCAGTACTTC.

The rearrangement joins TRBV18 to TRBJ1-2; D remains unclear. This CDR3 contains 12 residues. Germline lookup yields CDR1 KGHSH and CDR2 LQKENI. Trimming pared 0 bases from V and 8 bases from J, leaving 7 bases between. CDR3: CASSPPARGYTF. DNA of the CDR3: TGTGCCAGCTCACCACCGGCCAGAGGCTACACCTTC. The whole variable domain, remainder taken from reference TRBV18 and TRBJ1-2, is NAGVMQNPRHLVRRRGQEARLRCSPMKGHSHVYWYRQLPEEGLKFMVYLQKENIIDESGMPKERFSAEFPKEGPSILRIQQVVRGDSAAYFCASSPPARGYTFGSGTRLTVV.

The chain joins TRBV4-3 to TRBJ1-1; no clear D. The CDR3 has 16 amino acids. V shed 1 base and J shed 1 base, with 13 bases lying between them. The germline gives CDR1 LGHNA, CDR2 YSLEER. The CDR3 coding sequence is TGCGCCAGCAGCCAAGCCGATACGGGATCGAACACTGAAGCTTTCTTT. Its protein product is CASSQADTGSNTEAFF.

The CDR3 here is CASSELVPPNTIYF. CDR3 DNA sequence: TGTGCCAGCAGTGAACTAGTCCCACCAAACACCATATATTTT. The chain joins TRBV6-1 to TRBJ1-3; D gene uncertain. Per the germline V gene, CDR1 is MNHNS and CDR2 is SASEGT. Trimming stripped 2 bases from V and 6 bases from J, with 11 bases between. There are 14 residues in the CDR3.

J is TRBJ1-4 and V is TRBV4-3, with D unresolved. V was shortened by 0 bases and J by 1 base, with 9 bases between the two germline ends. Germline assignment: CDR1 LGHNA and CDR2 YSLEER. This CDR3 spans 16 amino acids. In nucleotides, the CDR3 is TGCGCCAGCAGCCAAGAGGCAGCAAGAACTAATGAAAAACTGTTTTTT. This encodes CASSQEAARTNEKLFF.

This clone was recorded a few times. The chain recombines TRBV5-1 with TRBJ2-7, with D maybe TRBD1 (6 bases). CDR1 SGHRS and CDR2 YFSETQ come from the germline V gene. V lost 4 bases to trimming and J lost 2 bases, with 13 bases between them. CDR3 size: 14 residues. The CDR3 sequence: CASSIRTETYEQYF. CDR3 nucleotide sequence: TGCGCCAGCAGCATCAGGACAGAAACCTACGAGCAGTACTTC.

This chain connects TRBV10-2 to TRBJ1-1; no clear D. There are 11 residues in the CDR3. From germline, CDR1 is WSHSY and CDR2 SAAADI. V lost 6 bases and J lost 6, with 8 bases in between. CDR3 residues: CASSSRAEAFF. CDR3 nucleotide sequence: TGCGCCAGCAGCAGTAGGGCTGAAGCTTTCTTT.

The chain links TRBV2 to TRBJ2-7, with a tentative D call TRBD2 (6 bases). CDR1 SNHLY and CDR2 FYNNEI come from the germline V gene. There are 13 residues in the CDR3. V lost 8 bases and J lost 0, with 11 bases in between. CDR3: CASGGVFSYEQYF. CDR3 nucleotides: TGTGCCAGCGGCGGGGTGTTCTCCTACGAGCAGTACTTC.

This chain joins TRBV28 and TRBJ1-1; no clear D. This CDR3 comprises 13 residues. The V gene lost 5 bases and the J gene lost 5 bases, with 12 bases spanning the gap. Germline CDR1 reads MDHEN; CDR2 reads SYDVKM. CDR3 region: CASSRNGATEAFF. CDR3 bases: TGTGCCAGCAGTCGAAACGGAGCTACTGAAGCTTTCTTT.

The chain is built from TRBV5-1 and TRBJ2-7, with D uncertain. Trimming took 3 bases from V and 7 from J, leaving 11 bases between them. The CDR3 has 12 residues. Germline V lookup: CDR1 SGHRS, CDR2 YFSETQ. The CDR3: CASSWGMGEQYF. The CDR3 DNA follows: TGCGCCAGCAGCTGGGGAATGGGAGAGCAGTACTTC.

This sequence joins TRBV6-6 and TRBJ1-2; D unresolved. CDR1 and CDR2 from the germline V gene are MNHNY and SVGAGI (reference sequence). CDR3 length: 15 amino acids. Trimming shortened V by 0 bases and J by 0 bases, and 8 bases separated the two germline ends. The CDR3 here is CASSYSSTPNYGYTF. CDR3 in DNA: TGTGCCAGCAGTTACTCCAGCACTCCTAACTATGGCTACACCTTC.

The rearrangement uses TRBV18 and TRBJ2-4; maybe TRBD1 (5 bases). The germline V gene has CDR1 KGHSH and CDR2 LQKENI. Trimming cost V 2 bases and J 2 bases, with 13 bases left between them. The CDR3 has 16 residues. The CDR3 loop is CASSPVSSGTKNIQYF. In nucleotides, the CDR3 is TGTGCCAGCTCACCAGTAAGCTCAGGGACCAAAAACATTCAGTACTTC. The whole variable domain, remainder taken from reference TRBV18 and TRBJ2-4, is NAGVMQNPRHLVRRRGQEARLRCSPMKGHSHVYWYRQLPEEGLKFMVYLQKENIIDESGMPKERFSAEFPKEGPSILRIQQVVRGDSAAYFCASSPVSSGTKNIQYFGAGTRLSVL.

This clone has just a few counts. The CDR3 nucleotides read TGCGCCAGCAGAGGTTTCAGGCGGACTGAAGCTTTCTTT. Translated: CASRGFRRTEAFF. V is TRBV5-1 and J is TRBJ1-1; no clear D gene. In germline, CDR1 is SGHRS, CDR2 YFSETQ. Trimming pared 5 bases from V and 5 bases from J, leaving 13 bases between. The CDR3 totals 13 residues.

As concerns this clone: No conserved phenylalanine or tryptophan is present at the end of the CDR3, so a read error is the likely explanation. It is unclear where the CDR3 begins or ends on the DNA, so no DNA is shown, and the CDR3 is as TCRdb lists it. This CDR3 is CASSLEWSG. The chain links TRBV19 to TRBJ2-7; the D call of TRBD2 is as the table states it, not checked on the DNA. Per the germline V gene, CDR1 is LNHDA and CDR2 is SQIVND (reference sequence). The CDR3 length is 9 residues, termini included.

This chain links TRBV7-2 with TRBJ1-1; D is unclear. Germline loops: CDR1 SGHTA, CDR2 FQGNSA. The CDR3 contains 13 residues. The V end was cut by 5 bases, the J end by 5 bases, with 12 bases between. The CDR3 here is CASSPRGGTEAFF. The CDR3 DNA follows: TGTGCCAGCAGCCCGCGGGGAGGGACTGAAGCTTTCTTT.

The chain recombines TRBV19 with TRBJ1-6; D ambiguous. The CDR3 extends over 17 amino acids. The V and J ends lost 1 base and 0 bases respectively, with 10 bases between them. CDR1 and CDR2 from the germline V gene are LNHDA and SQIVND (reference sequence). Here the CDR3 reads CASSIALDGSYNSPLHF. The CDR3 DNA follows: TGTGCCAGTAGTATAGCTTTGGACGGCTCCTATAATTCACCCCTCCACTTT.

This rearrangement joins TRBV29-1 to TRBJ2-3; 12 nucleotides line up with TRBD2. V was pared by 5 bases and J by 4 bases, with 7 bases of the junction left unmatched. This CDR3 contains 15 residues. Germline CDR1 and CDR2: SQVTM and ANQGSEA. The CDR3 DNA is TGCAGCGTTTCCGGACTAGCGGGGATAGCAGATACGCAGTATTTT. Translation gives CSVSGLAGIADTQYF.

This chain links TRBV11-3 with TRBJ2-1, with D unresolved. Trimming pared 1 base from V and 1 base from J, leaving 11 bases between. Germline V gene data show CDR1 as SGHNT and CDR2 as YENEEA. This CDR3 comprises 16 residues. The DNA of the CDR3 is TGTGCCAGCAGCTTAGTGTTTGGTGAGTCCTACAATGAGCAGTTCTTC. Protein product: CASSLVFGESYNEQFF. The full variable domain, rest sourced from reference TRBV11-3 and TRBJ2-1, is EAGVVQSPRYKIIEKKQPVAFWCNPISGHNTLYWYLQNLGQGPELLIRYENEEAVDDSQLPKDRFSAERLKGVDSTLKIQPAELGDSAVYLCASSLVFGESYNEQFFGPGTRLTVL.

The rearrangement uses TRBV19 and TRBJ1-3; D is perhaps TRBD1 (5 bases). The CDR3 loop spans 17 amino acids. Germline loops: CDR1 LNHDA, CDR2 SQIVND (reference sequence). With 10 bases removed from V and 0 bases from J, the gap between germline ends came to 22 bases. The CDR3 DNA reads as TGTGCCACCTCCGGTGGTGTGGACATGAGCTCTGGAAACACCATATATTTT. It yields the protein CATSGGVDMSSGNTIYF. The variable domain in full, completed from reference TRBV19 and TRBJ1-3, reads DGGITQSPKYLFRKEGQNVTLSCEQNLNHDAMYWYRQDPGQGLRLIYYSQIVNDFQKGDIAEGYSVSREKKESFPLTVTSAQKNPTAFYLCATSGGVDMSSGNTIYFGEGSWLTVV.

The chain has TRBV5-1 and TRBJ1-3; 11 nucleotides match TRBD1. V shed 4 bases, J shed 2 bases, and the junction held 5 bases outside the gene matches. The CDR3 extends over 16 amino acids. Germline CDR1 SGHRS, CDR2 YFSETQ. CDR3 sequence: CASSPGQGAAGNTIYF. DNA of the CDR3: TGCGCCAGCAGCCCAGGACAGGGGGCTGCTGGAAACACCATATATTTT.

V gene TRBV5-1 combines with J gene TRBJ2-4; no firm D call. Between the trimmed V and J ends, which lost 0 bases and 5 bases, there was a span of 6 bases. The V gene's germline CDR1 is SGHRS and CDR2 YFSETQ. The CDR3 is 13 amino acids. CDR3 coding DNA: TGCGCCAGCAGCTTGGAAGGGCAAAACATTCAGTACTTC. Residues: CASSLEGQNIQYF.

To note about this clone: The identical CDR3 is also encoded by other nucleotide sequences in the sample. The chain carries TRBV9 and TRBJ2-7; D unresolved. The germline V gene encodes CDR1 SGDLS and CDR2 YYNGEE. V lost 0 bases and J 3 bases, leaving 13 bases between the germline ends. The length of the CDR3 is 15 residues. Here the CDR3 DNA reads TGTGCCAGCAGCGTAGAGGGCGGTGGTCTCTACGAGCAGTACTTC. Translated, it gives CASSVEGGGLYEQYF.

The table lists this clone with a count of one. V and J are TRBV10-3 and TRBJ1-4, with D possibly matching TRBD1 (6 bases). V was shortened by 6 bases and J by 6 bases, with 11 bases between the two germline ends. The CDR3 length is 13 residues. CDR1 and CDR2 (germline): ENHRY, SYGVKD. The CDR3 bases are TGTGCCATCAGCCCCGGGGGGCATGAAAAACTGTTTTTT. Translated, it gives CAISPGGHEKLFF.

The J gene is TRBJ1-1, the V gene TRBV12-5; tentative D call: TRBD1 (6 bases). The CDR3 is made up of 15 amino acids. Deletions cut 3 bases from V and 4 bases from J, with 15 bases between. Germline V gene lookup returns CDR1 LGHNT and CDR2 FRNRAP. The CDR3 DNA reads TGTGCTAGTGGTTTAACGGGGACAAAGCCCACTGAAGCTTTCTTT. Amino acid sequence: CASGLTGTKPTEAFF.

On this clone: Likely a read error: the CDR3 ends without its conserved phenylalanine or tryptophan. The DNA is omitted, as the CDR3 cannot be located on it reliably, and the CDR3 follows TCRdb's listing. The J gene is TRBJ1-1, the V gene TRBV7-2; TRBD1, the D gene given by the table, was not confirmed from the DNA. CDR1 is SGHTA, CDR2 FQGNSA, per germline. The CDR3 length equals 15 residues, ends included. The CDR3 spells CASSPTVGYWTGNGY.

Here the CDR3 reads CASSLRDRPYEQYF. In DNA form, the CDR3 reads TGTGCCAGCTCCCTCCGGGACAGACCCTACGAGCAGTACTTC. This chain uses TRBV9 with TRBJ2-7; TRBD1 matches 7 bases. Germline V gene data show CDR1 as SGDLS and CDR2 as YYNGEE. The V and J ends lost 7 bases and 2 bases, in that order; junction bases with no gene match: 9. The CDR3 sequence is 14 residues long.